This T cell receptor (beta chain) was sequenced in a study of blood T cell repertoires in COVID-19. Turning to the study itself: Acute and convalescent COVID-19 samples came from the United States, Italy and Spain. T cells, B-cell-depleted T cells, or PBMCs supplied cDNA or gDNA.

Methods used by the authors: Cell counts per sample came from amplifying reference gene primers. This table comes from immunoSEQ multiplex PCR, and its TCRdb copy is limited to in-frame clones, with some not included. The D gene and trimming were derived from the DNA, and the V and J assignments and clone size from that table. The top ten hold around 8.5% of the sample, which has about 140,000 clones, approximately 80% seen once. Germline lookup yields CDR1 LGHDT and CDR2 YNNKEL (reference sequence). CDR3 length: 15 amino acids. The germline V and J ends were trimmed by 3 bases and 1 base, with 11 bases remaining between them.

The chain links TRBV3-1 (or the pseudogene TRBV3-2) to TRBJ2-3, with D unclear. Sequencing was done on a sample of peripheral blood. This TCR came from a human donor in a cohort sampled during active COVID-19. The chain's CDR3 is CASSQGPGGTDTQYF. CDR3 sequence (DNA): TGTGCCAGCAGCCAGGGTCCCGGAGGCACAGATACGCAGTATTTT.